A selection of T cell receptor beta chains follows, all from one sample in a study of T-cell reconstitution after alpha-beta-depleted transplantation in children. TCRdb independently ran MiXCR on the PCR reads; one entry per CDR3 protein. The data contain nearly 400,000 distinct CDR3 sequences, just over 20% of them seen just once; the ten biggest clones take up around 3.9%. The sample here was PBMCs from the stem cell graft donor, taken from the stem cell graft. All receptors derive from a human donor who donated a stem cell graft to a child with acute myeloid leukemia. Both conserved end residues are part of each CDR3. A D gene is named only where the DNA matches it firmly. Expanded clones get a size class; other rows say once, few or many, or leave the size out.

clone size: NA
V gene: TRBV28
J gene: TRBJ2-1
D gene: NA
CDR3 DNA: TGTGCCAGCAGGGGGGACATAGGCTCCTACAATGAGCAGTTCTTC
CDR3 protein: CASRGDIGSYNEQFF

clone size: NA
V gene: TRBV12-3/TRBV12-4
J gene: TRBJ2-7
D gene: NA
CDR3 DNA: TGTGCCAGCAGCGACTTTAGCCTCAGCTCCTACGAGCAGTACTTC
CDR3 protein: CASSDFSLSSYEQYF

clone size: many
V gene: TRBV12-3/TRBV12-4
J gene: TRBJ2-1
D gene: NA
CDR3 DNA: TGTGCCAGCAGTCCCATGACAGGAGTCTACAATGAGCAGTTCTTC
CDR3 protein: CASSPMTGVYNEQFF

clone size: NA
V gene: TRBV7-8
J gene: TRBJ2-7
D gene: TRBD2
CDR3 DNA: TGTGCCAGCAGCTTAGCTAGGGGGCTAGCGGGAGGTAACTACGAGCAGTACTTC
CDR3 protein: CASSLARGLAGGNYEQYF

clone size: few
V gene: TRBV12-3/TRBV12-4
J gene: TRBJ2-3
D gene: NA
CDR3 DNA: TGTGCCAGCAGTTTATCCCCGGGAACAACTCAGTATTTT
CDR3 protein: CASSLSPGTTQYF

clone size: NA
V gene: TRBV7-9
J gene: TRBJ2-7
D gene: NA
CDR3 DNA: TGTGCCAGCAGCCCCTACGGGGAGACCTACGAGCAGTACTTC
CDR3 protein: CASSPYGETYEQYF

clone size: few
V gene: TRBV21-1
J gene: TRBJ2-5
D gene: NA
CDR3 DNA: TGTGCCAGCAGCAAAGTACGGGGTATGGGAGAGACCCAGTACTTC
CDR3 protein: CASSKVRGMGETQYF

clone size: NA
V gene: TRBV7-9
J gene: TRBJ2-5
D gene: TRBD2
CDR3 DNA: TGTGCCAGCAGCTATCGGTTTAGCGGGAGGGAGACCCAGTACTTC
CDR3 protein: CASSYRFSGRETQYF

clone size: once
V gene: TRBV7-6
J gene: TRBJ2-7
D gene: TRBD1
CDR3 DNA: TGTGCCAGCAGCCCCCGCGGGACAGGTCTGCCCGAGCAGTACTTC
CDR3 protein: CASSPRGTGLPEQYF

clone size: NA
V gene: TRBV20-1
J gene: TRBJ2-1
D gene: TRBD2
CDR3 DNA: TGCAGTGCTAGAGGTAGCGGGAGGGCCCTGTGGTACAATGAGCAGTTCTTC
CDR3 protein: CSARGSGRALWYNEQFF

clone size: NA
V gene: TRBV7-6
J gene: TRBJ2-1
D gene: TRBD1
CDR3 DNA: TGTGCCAGCAGCGCCCGACAGGGGGCTAAAAATGAGCAGTTCTTC
CDR3 protein: CASSARQGAKNEQFF

clone size: NA
V gene: TRBV20-1
J gene: TRBJ2-5
D gene: TRBD2
CDR3 DNA: TGCAGTGCTCTGCGGACTAGCGGGATTGAGACCCAGTACTTC
CDR3 protein: CSALRTSGIETQYF

clone size: few
V gene: TRBV28
J gene: TRBJ1-1
D gene: NA
CDR3 DNA: TGTGCCAGCAGTTTGGGGAGGGTTGAAACTGAAGCTTTCTTT
CDR3 protein: CASSLGRVETEAFF

clone size: NA
V gene: TRBV27
J gene: TRBJ2-7
D gene: NA
CDR3 DNA: TGTGCCAGCAGTTTGGGGCGGGACAAGTACGAGCAGTACTTC
CDR3 protein: CASSLGRDKYEQYF

clone size: many
V gene: TRBV27
J gene: TRBJ2-7
D gene: NA
CDR3 DNA: TGTGCCAGCAAGGAAGTGGGAGGACTGCCAGCCTACGAGCAGTACTTC
CDR3 protein: CASKEVGGLPAYEQYF

clone size: NA
V gene: TRBV2
J gene: TRBJ2-1
D gene: TRBD1
CDR3 DNA: TGTGCCAGCAGCGACTTTAGGACAGGGGATCACAATGGGCAGTTCTTC
CDR3 protein: CASSDFRTGDHNGQFF

clone size: NA
V gene: TRBV20-1
J gene: TRBJ1-1
D gene: NA
CDR3 DNA: TGCAGTGCTAGAGACGGGAGGAAGAACACTGAAGCTTTCTTT
CDR3 protein: CSARDGRKNTEAFF

clone size: NA
V gene: TRBV28
J gene: TRBJ1-1
D gene: NA
CDR3 DNA: TGTGCCAGCAGTCCCAGGTACACTGAAGCTTTCTTT
CDR3 protein: CASSPRYTEAFF

clone size: NA
V gene: TRBV11-2
J gene: TRBJ2-7
D gene: TRBD2
CDR3 DNA: TGTGCCATCGCAGGGACTAGGCACTACGAGCAGTACTTC
CDR3 protein: CAIAGTRHYEQYF

clone size: few
V gene: TRBV10-3
J gene: TRBJ2-5
D gene: NA
CDR3 DNA: TGTGCCATCAGCCGGGACTACCAAGAGACCCAGTACTTC
CDR3 protein: CAISRDYQETQYF

clone size: many
V gene: TRBV24-1
J gene: TRBJ2-1
D gene: NA
CDR3 DNA: TGTGCCACCAGTGACGACAGAGTCCCCTACAATGAGCAGTTCTTC
CDR3 protein: CATSDDRVPYNEQFF

clone size: NA
V gene: TRBV20-1
J gene: TRBJ2-3
D gene: NA
CDR3 DNA: TGCAGTGCTAAGGTGGGGAGTGGCACAGATACGCAGTATTTT
CDR3 protein: CSAKVGSGTDTQYF

clone size: few
V gene: TRBV20-1
J gene: TRBJ2-1
D gene: TRBD2
CDR3 DNA: TGCAGTGCTACCAGGACTAGCGGGAATGAGCAGTTCTTC
CDR3 protein: CSATRTSGNEQFF

clone size: many
V gene: TRBV20-1
J gene: TRBJ2-3
D gene: NA
CDR3 DNA: TGCAGTGCTAGCGGGGCAGATAGCACAGATACGCAGTATTTT
CDR3 protein: CSASGADSTDTQYF

clone size: NA
V gene: TRBV28
J gene: TRBJ2-7
D gene: NA
CDR3 DNA: TGTGCCAGCAGCTCCGAGGGGCTTGGGTCCTCAAACGGGCAGTACTTC
CDR3 protein: CASSSEGLGSSNGQYF

clone size: NA
V gene: TRBV7-4
J gene: TRBJ2-7
D gene: NA
CDR3 DNA: TGTGCCAGCAGCTTAGATGGGGACTACGAGCAGTACTTC
CDR3 protein: CASSLDGDYEQYF

clone size: NA
V gene: TRBV4-3
J gene: TRBJ1-2
D gene: NA
CDR3 DNA: TGCGCCAGCAGCCAAGAGCCAGGGGTAATCGACTATGGCTACACCTTC
CDR3 protein: CASSQEPGVIDYGYTF

clone size: few
V gene: TRBV15
J gene: TRBJ2-7
D gene: TRBD2
CDR3 DNA: TGTGCCACCAGCAGAGGTGGTAGCGGGAGTTACGAGCAGTACTTC
CDR3 protein: CATSRGGSGSYEQYF

clone size: NA
V gene: TRBV29-1
J gene: TRBJ2-1
D gene: NA
CDR3 DNA: TGCAGCGTTGCTTTACGGCTGAGCTCCTACAATGAGCAGTTCTTC
CDR3 protein: CSVALRLSSYNEQFF

clone size: many
V gene: TRBV3-1
J gene: TRBJ2-7
D gene: TRBD2
CDR3 DNA: TGTGCCAGCAGCCAAGTCCTAGCGGGAGGATGGTACGAGCAGTACTTC
CDR3 protein: CASSQVLAGGWYEQYF

clone size: many
V gene: TRBV12-3/TRBV12-4
J gene: TRBJ2-5
D gene: NA
CDR3 DNA: TGTGCCAGCAGTTCGAACCGGGGTCAAGAGACCCAGTACTTC
CDR3 protein: CASSSNRGQETQYF

clone size: NA
V gene: TRBV7-2
J gene: TRBJ2-1
D gene: TRBD2
CDR3 DNA: TGTGCCAGCAGCTTAGCCGGACTAGCGAGTGAGCAGTTCTTC
CDR3 protein: CASSLAGLASEQFF

clone size: NA
V gene: TRBV6-1
J gene: TRBJ2-2
D gene: NA
CDR3 DNA: TGTGCCAGCAGGGTCCGAGTGCCCCGGTCCGGGGAGCTGTTTTTT
CDR3 protein: CASRVRVPRSGELFF

clone size: many
V gene: TRBV29-1
J gene: TRBJ1-1
D gene: NA
CDR3 DNA: TGCAGCGTACGACCCTCGCTGAACACTGAAGCTTTCTTT
CDR3 protein: CSVRPSLNTEAFF

clone size: many
V gene: TRBV29-1
J gene: TRBJ1-5
D gene: TRBD1
CDR3 DNA: TGCGGGACAGGGGAAAATCAGCCCCAGCATTTT
CDR3 protein: CGTGENQPQHF

clone size: once
V gene: TRBV15
J gene: TRBJ1-2
D gene: TRBD1
CDR3 DNA: TGTGCCACCAGCAGAGATAGGGACAGGAGCTATGGCTACACCTTC
CDR3 protein: CATSRDRDRSYGYTF

clone size: few
V gene: TRBV10-3
J gene: TRBJ2-3
D gene: TRBD1
CDR3 DNA: TGTGCCATCAGTGATGGGACAGAGAACACAGATACGCAGTATTTT
CDR3 protein: CAISDGTENTDTQYF

clone size: NA
V gene: TRBV20-1
J gene: TRBJ2-7
D gene: NA
CDR3 DNA: TGCAGTGCTAGAGACGCCCGGGGGCCATCTCACGAGCAGTACTTC
CDR3 protein: CSARDARGPSHEQYF

clone size: NA
V gene: TRBV18
J gene: TRBJ2-7
D gene: TRBD1
CDR3 DNA: TGTGCCAGCTCACCAGGGACAGGGCTTCCCTACGAGCAGTACTTC
CDR3 protein: CASSPGTGLPYEQYF

clone size: few
V gene: TRBV29-1
J gene: TRBJ2-4
D gene: NA
CDR3 DNA: TGCAGCGTTGGCCTACTAGCCCAAAACATTCAGTACTTC
CDR3 protein: CSVGLLAQNIQYF

clone size: NA
V gene: TRBV11-2
J gene: TRBJ2-1
D gene: NA
CDR3 DNA: TGTGCCAGCAGCCACCAGGGGCACAGTGAGCAGTTCTTC
CDR3 protein: CASSHQGHSEQFF

clone size: few
V gene: TRBV4-2
J gene: TRBJ2-1
D gene: NA
CDR3 DNA: TGTGCCAGCAGCCAAGGCAAGGAGAATGAGCAGTTCTTC
CDR3 protein: CASSQGKENEQFF

clone size: NA
V gene: TRBV12-3/TRBV12-4
J gene: TRBJ1-1
D gene: TRBD1
CDR3 DNA: TGTGCCAGCAGTTTAGATGCAGGGGGCGCGTACACTGAAGCTTTCTTT
CDR3 protein: CASSLDAGGAYTEAFF

clone size: NA
V gene: TRBV24-1
J gene: TRBJ2-5
D gene: TRBD1
CDR3 DNA: TGTGCCACCAGTGGAGGGGGCCGGGAGACCCAGTACTTC
CDR3 protein: CATSGGGRETQYF

clone size: NA
V gene: TRBV7-2
J gene: TRBJ1-4
D gene: TRBD1
CDR3 DNA: TGTGCCAGCAGCCGGACCGGGACAGGCGAAAAACTGTTTTTT
CDR3 protein: CASSRTGTGEKLFF

clone size: NA
V gene: TRBV12-3/TRBV12-4
J gene: TRBJ2-3
D gene: NA
CDR3 DNA: TGTGCCAGCAGTTCATTACTACTACCAAGCACAGATACGCAGTATTTT
CDR3 protein: CASSSLLLPSTDTQYF

clone size: few
V gene: TRBV7-6
J gene: TRBJ2-7
D gene: NA
CDR3 DNA: TGTGCCAGCAGCCCCCCCACAGGGTACGAGCAGTACTTC
CDR3 protein: CASSPPTGYEQYF

clone size: NA
V gene: TRBV6-1
J gene: TRBJ2-7
D gene: NA
CDR3 DNA: TGTGCCAGCAGTGGGGGAGGAGGTAGGGCGGACTACGAGCAGTACTTC
CDR3 protein: CASSGGGGRADYEQYF

clone size: few
V gene: TRBV7-2
J gene: TRBJ2-2
D gene: NA
CDR3 DNA: TGTGCCAGCACCCTCTCCTCGGGGCGTACCGGGGAGCTGTTTTTT
CDR3 protein: CASTLSSGRTGELFF

clone size: NA
V gene: TRBV12-3/TRBV12-4
J gene: TRBJ2-3
D gene: TRBD2
CDR3 DNA: TGTGCCAGCAGTTCTTTTCTAGCGGGAGTTACAGATACGCAGTATTTT
CDR3 protein: CASSSFLAGVTDTQYF

clone size: few
V gene: TRBV6-5
J gene: TRBJ2-1
D gene: TRBD2
CDR3 DNA: TGTGCCAGCAGTTACTCCGCGGGAGCGACCAATGAGCAGTTCTTC
CDR3 protein: CASSYSAGATNEQFF

clone size: NA
V gene: TRBV12-3/TRBV12-4
J gene: TRBJ1-1
D gene: NA
CDR3 DNA: TGTGCCAGCAGCCGACGGGCTGGGGCTTTCTTT
CDR3 protein: CASSRRAGAFF